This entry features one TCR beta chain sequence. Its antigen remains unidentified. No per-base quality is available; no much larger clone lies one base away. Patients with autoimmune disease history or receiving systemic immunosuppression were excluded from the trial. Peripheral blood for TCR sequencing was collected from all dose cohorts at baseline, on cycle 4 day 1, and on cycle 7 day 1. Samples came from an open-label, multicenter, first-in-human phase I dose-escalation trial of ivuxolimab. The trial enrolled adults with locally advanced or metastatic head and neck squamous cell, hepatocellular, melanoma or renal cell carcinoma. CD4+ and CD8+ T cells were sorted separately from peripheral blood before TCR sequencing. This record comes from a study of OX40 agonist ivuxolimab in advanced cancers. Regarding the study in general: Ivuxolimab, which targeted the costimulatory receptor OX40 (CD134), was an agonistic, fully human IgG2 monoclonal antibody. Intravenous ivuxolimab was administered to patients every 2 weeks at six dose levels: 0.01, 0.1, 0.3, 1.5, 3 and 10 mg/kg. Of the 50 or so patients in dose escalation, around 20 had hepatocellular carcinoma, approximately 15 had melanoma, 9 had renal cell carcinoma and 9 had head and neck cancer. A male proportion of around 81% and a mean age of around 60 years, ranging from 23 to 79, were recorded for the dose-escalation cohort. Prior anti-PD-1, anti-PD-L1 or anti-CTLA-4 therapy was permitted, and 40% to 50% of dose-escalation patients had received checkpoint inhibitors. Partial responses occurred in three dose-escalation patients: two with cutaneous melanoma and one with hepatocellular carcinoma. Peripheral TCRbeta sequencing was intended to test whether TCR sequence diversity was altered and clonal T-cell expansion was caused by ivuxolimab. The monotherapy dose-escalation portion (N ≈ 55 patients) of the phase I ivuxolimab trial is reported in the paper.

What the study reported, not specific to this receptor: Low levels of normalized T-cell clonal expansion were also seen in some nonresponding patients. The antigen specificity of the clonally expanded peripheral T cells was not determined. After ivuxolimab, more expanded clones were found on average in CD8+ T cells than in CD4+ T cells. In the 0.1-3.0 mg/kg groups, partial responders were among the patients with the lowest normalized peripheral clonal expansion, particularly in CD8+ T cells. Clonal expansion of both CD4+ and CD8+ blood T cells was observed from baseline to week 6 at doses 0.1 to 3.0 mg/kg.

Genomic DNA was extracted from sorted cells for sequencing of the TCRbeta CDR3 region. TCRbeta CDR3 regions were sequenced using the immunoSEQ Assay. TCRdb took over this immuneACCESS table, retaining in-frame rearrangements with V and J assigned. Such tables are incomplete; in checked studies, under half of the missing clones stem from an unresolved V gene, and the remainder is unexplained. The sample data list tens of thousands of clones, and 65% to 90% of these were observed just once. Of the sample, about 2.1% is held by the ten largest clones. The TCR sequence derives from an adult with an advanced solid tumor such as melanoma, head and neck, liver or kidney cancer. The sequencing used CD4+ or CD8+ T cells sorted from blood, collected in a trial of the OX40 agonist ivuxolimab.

The CDR3 reads CASSLRDIGETQYF. The DNA sequence is as follows: TGTGCCAGCAGTTTACGGGACATAGGAGAGACCCAGTACTTC. The rearranged segments are TRBV28 and TRBJ2-5; TRBD1 might be the D gene, on 6 matching bases. Cut back by 2 bases and 4 bases, the V and J ends lie 11 bases apart. CDR1 and CDR2 were assigned from the germline V gene as MDHEN and SYDVKM. Including cysteine and phenylalanine, the CDR3 has 14 amino acids. The retained sequence is limited to the CDR3, 42 bases, with the frame set at the first base.